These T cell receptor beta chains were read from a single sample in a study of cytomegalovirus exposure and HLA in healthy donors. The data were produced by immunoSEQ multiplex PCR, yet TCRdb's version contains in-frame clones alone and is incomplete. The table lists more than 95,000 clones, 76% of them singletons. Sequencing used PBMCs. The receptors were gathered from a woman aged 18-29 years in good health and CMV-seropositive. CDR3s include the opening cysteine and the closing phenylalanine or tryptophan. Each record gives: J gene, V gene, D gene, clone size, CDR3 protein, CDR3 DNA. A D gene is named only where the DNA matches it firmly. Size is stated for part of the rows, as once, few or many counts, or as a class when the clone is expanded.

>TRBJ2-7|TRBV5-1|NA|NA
CASSLAQDSRVPYEQYF
TGCGCCAGCAGCTTGGCTCAAGACAGCCGAGTCCCCTACGAGCAGTACTTC
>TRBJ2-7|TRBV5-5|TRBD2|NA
CASSSPKLAGGSYEQYF
TGTGCCAGCAGCTCGCCTAAACTAGCGGGAGGGAGCTACGAGCAGTACTTC
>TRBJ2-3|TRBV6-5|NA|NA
CASRVGRHGTDTQYF
TGTGCCAGCAGGGTTGGGAGACATGGCACAGATACGCAGTATTTT
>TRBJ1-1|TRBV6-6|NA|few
CASTETGNTEAFF
TGTGCCAGCACAGAAACAGGTAACACTGAAGCTTTCTTT
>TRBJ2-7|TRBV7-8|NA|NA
CASSLAAGAIEQYF
TGTGCCAGCAGCTTAGCTGCGGGGGCCATCGAGCAGTACTTC
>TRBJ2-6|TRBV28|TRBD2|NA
CASSLAGLAGGSGANVLTF
TGTGCCAGCAGTTTAGCAGGACTAGCGGGAGGCTCTGGGGCCAACGTCCTGACTTTC
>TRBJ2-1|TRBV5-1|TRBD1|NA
CASSLDRGTSSYNEQFF
TGCGCCAGCAGCCTGGACAGGGGTACAAGCTCCTACAATGAGCAGTTCTTC
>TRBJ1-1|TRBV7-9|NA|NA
CASSFGSENTEAFF
TGTGCCAGCAGCTTCGGGTCGGAGAACACTGAAGCTTTCTTT
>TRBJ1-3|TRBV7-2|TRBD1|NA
CASSLDRQGTGNTIYF
TGTGCCAGCAGCTTAGATAGACAGGGAACTGGAAACACCATATATTTT
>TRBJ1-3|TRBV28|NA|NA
CASSFSWGVKSSGNTIYF
TGTGCCAGCAGTTTCAGTTGGGGGGTAAAGTCCTCTGGAAACACCATATATTTT
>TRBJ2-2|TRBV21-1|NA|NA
CASGHRISTGNTGELFF
TGTGCCAGCGGGCATCGCATTTCGACAGGGAACACCGGGGAGCTGTTTTTT
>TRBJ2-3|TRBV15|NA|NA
CATSTKRGIGDTQYF
TGTGCCACCAGCACGAAAAGAGGAATTGGAGATACGCAGTATTTT
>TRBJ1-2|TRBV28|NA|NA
CASTPRAGYGYTF
TGTGCCAGCACCCCCAGGGCCGGCTATGGCTACACCTTC
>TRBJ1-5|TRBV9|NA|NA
CASSRQGLGQPQHF
TGTGCCAGCAGCCGCCAGGGGCTGGGTCAGCCCCAGCATTTT
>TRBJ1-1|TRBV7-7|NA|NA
CASSLERGSKAFF
TGTGCCAGCAGCTTAGAACGGGGGTCGAAAGCTTTCTTT
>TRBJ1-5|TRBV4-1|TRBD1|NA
CASSQGQGINQPQHF
TGCGCCAGCAGCCAGGGACAGGGTATCAATCAGCCCCAGCATTTT
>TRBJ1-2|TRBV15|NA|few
CATSRDSDGVSAGYTF
TGTGCCACCAGCAGAGATTCCGACGGGGTGTCGGCTGGCTACACCTTC
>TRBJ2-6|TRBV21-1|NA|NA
CASSARQGETNSGANVLTF
TGTGCCAGCAGCGCCAGACAGGGAGAGACAAACTCTGGGGCCAACGTCCTGACTTTC
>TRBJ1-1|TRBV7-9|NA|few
CASSRGRGNMNTEAFF
TGTGCCAGCAGCCGGGGCAGGGGTAACATGAACACTGAAGCTTTCTTT
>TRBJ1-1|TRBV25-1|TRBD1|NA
CASTPTGDRGSFF
TGTGCCAGCACTCCTACAGGGGACCGCGGTTCTTTCTTT
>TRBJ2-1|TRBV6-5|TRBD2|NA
CASSYFSGSSYNEQFF
TGTGCCAGCAGTTACTTTAGCGGGAGCTCCTACAATGAGCAGTTCTTC
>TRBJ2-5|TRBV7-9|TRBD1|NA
CASSRARTPQTGSEETQYF
TGTGCCAGCAGCCGCGCACGAACCCCCCAGACAGGGTCTGAAGAGACCCAGTACTTC
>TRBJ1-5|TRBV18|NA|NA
CASSPLSGDQPQHF
TGTGCCAGCTCACCACTCTCCGGGGATCAGCCCCAGCATTTT
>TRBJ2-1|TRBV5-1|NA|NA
CASSSARQDLQFF
TGCGCCAGCAGCTCCGCACGACAGGACCTGCAGTTCTTC
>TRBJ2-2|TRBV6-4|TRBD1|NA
CASSTDRVTGELFF
TGTGCCAGCAGTACCGACAGGGTCACCGGGGAGCTGTTTTTT
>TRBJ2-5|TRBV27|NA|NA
CASSPVGSGETQYF
TGTGCCAGCAGCCCCGTCGGCTCGGGGGAGACCCAGTACTTC
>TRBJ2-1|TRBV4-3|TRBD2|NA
CASSHEPGLGVDEQFF
TGCGCCAGCAGCCATGAACCGGGACTAGGAGTCGATGAGCAGTTCTTC